Sequencing of this T cell receptor (beta chain) was carried out in a study of T cells in Graves' hyperthyroidism and ophthalmopathy. The wider study: Peripheral blood draws took place at initial diagnosis, ahead of any treatment.

This clonotype was observed many times. No antigen is known for it. Germline CDR1 is LGHNA and CDR2 is YNFKEQ. This CDR3 contains 16 residues. Between the trimmed V and J ends, which lost 1 base and 3 bases, there was a span of 16 bases. TCR beta CDR3 regions were amplified from RNA. HTBI primers drove first-round RT-PCR of the TCR CDR3. TCRdb independently ran MiXCR on the multiplex PCR reads; one entry per CDR3 protein. The sample contains 300,000 to 350,000 distinct CDR3 sequences, 15% to 20% of which appear only once. Study-level results: Before onset, by a median of approximately 6.8 months, the model predicted ophthalmopathy.

Ophthalmopathy patients had moderate-to-severe active disease, CAS ≥3, NOSPECS ≥4, and disease duration under 3 months. The authors obtained PBMCs from more than 8 ml of fresh peripheral blood. Sequencing used blood. The receptor was derived from a woman aged 40 to 50 with Graves' ophthalmopathy. The J gene is TRBJ2-7, the V gene TRBV4-2; unclear D gene. This CDR3 reads CASSQGRESRNYEQYF. As DNA, the CDR3 is TGTGCCAGCAGCCAAGGGAGAGAGAGTAGGAACTACGAGCAGTACTTC.